Listed here is a single T cell receptor (beta chain). Its specificity is not known. The CDR3 is 13 amino acids. V was clipped by 5 bases and J by 2 bases, with 9 bases between them. The germline V gene has CDR1 SNHLY and CDR2 FYNNEI. The data originate from a study of cytomegalovirus exposure and HLA in healthy donors. The study, taken as a whole, reports: A classifier reportedly called cytomegalovirus status with high sensitivity and specificity. Among the CMV-associated chains, a few were confirmed in vitro as specific for CMV antigens. Excluded were some V segments that proved indistinguishable, including TRBV6-2 and TRBV6-3. Later analysis demonstrated an association between a missense DCLRE1C variant and TCR beta V- and J-gene trimming.

PCR amplification relied on 60 Vbeta primers (plus 13 Jbeta primers). Here immunoSEQ multiplex PCR was the method, and the copy in TCRdb shows in-frame clones only, minus some. The sample has about 110,000 clones; around three quarters are singletons. Sequencing was carried out using PBMCs. This clonotype was obtained from a woman aged 18 to 35 in good health and CMV-seropositive. This chain links TRBV2 with TRBJ1-1, with D perhaps TRBD1 (6 bases). Here the CDR3 DNA reads TGTGCCAGCAGTCGGGACACCAACACTGAAGCTTTCTTT. Translating it yields CASSRDTNTEAFF.